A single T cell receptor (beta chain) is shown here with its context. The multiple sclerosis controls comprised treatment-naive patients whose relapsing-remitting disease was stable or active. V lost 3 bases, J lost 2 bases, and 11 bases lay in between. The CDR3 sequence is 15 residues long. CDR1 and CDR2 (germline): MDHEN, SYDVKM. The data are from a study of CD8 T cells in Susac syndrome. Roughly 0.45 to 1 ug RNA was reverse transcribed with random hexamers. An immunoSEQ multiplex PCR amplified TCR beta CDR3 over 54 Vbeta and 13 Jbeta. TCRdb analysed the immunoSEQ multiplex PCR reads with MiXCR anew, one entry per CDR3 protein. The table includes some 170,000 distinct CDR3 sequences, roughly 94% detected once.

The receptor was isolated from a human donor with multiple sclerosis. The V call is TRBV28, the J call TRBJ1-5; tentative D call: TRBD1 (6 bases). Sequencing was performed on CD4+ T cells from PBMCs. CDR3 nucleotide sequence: TGTGCCAGCAGTTTGGCCGGGGGCGGCAATCAGCCCCAGCATTTT. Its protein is CASSLAGGGNQPQHF. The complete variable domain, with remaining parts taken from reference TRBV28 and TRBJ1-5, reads DVKVTQSSRYLVKRTGEKVFLECVQDMDHENMFWYRQDPGLGLRLIYFSYDVKMKEKGDIPEGYSVSREKKERFSLILESASTNQTSMYLCASSLAGGGNQPQHFGDGTRLSIL.